This section outlines one T cell receptor beta chain sequence together with its context. This sample is part of a study of cytomegalovirus exposure and HLA in healthy donors. The primer mix had 60 Vbeta and 13 Jbeta primers. The data were produced by immunoSEQ multiplex PCR, yet TCRdb's version contains in-frame clones alone and is incomplete. The sample holds 200,000 to 300,000 clones, approximately 81% seen once. Germline CDR1 and CDR2: MNHEY and SVGAGI. V dropped 8 bases and J dropped 1; count of bases not matched to a gene: 9. This CDR3 comprises 15 residues. The sample comprised PBMCs. V is TRBV6-5 and J is TRBJ2-3; 7 bases are a match to TRBD2. The source of this sequence is a girl under 10 years old in good health and CMV-seronegative. The CDR3 is CASANGLAGTDTQYF. The DNA for the CDR3 is TGTGCCAGCGCCAATGGGCTAGCGGGCACAGATACGCAGTATTTT.